This T cell receptor (beta chain) was identified during a study of T-cell memory formation after mild COVID-19. The study, taken as a whole, reports: Mostly located in CM and EM were contracting CD4+ clones, with contracting CD8+ clones located in EMRA.

There are a few counts of this clonotype. Its specificity is unknown. Germline-derived CDR1 and CDR2 are MGHRA and YSYEKL. The CDR3 contains 14 residues. The V gene lost 1 base and the J gene lost 2 bases, with 8 bases spanning the gap. Using its own MiXCR run on the 5' RACE reads, TCRdb lists one record per CDR3 protein. The sample records a few hundred thousand distinct CDR3 sequences, around 20% being singletons. The sequence was obtained from an adult woman who had mild COVID-19 (a few samples of this study predate the infection). Cell type and time point are not known. J is TRBJ1-2 and V is TRBV4-1; perhaps TRBD1 as D (5 bases). The sequenced material came from PBMCs or a T cell subset sorted from them (not recorded which). CDR3 DNA sequence: TGCGCCAGCAGCCAAGGTGGGGGGAACTATGGCTACACCTTC. It encodes CASSQGGGNYGYTF.